Below, 27 T cell receptor beta chains from the same sample are listed, as sequenced in a study of PD-1 blockade in mismatch repair-deficient tumors. Assay: immunoSEQ multiplex PCR; the TCRdb copy retains only in-frame clones and omits some. The repertoire holds over 100,000 clones, with about three quarters as singletons. The sample consisted of peripheral blood, taken 60 weeks after starting pembrolizumab. Every receptor here comes from an adult with mismatch repair-deficient cancer.

The chain employs TRBV7-9 and TRBJ1-1, with TRBD1 as a possible D gene (5 bases). V was clipped by 3 bases and J by 4 bases, with 15 bases between them. This CDR3 comprises 15 residues. Germline CDR1 is SEHNR and CDR2 is FQNEAQ (reference sequence). CDR3 bases: TGTGCCAGCAGCTTTATTCAGGGTCGAATCACTGAAGCTTTCTTT. Protein sequence: CASSFIQGRITEAFF.

This chain joins TRBV5-1 and TRBJ2-2; D is unresolved. With 4 bases removed from V and 1 base from J, the gap between germline ends came to 11 bases. The length of the CDR3 is 15 residues. Germline V gene data show CDR1 as SGHRS and CDR2 as YFSETQ. The CDR3 DNA is TGCGCCAGCAGCGACGGGCCCGGGAACACCGGGGAGCTGTTTTTT. It translates to CASSDGPGNTGELFF.

The chain employs TRBV9 and TRBJ2-3; 8 bases are a match to TRBD2. CDR1 SGDLS and CDR2 YYNGEE come from the germline V gene. The CDR3 contains 16 residues. V lost 4 bases to trimming and J lost 1 base; unmatched junction nucleotides: 8. The CDR3 loop is CASSTFGAGGTDTQYF. The CDR3 region has the DNA TGTGCCAGCAGCACCTTCGGAGCGGGAGGCACAGATACGCAGTATTTT. Looking up the rest from reference TRBV9 and TRBJ2-3 gives the full variable domain: DSGVTQTPKHLITATGQRVTLRCSPRSGDLSVYWYQQSLDQGLQFLIQYYNGEERAKGNILERFSAQQFPDLHSELNLSSLELGDSALYFCASSTFGAGGTDTQYFGPGTRLTVL.

The chain links TRBV7-2 to TRBJ2-7; the match to TRBD2 covers 10 bases. Germline CDR1 SGHTA, CDR2 FQGNSA. This CDR3 has 17 residues. J was trimmed by 2 bases and V by 2 bases; bases with no gene match: 9. Here the CDR3 DNA reads TGTGCCAGCAGCTTAATAACGCGGACTAGCGGCCCCTACGAGCAGTACTTC. Its protein is CASSLITRTSGPYEQYF.

The gene calls are TRBV4-1 and TRBJ2-2, with D unresolved. Germline-derived CDR1 and CDR2 are MGHRA and YSYEKL. The CDR3 has 14 amino acids. Trimming pared 3 bases from V and 0 bases from J, leaving 5 bases between. CDR3 in DNA: TGCGCCAGCAGCCACTCCCCGAACACCGGGGAGCTGTTTTTT. Translated, it gives CASSHSPNTGELFF.

This clone was counted only a few times. The gene calls are TRBV28 and TRBJ2-7; TRBD2 matches at 8 bases. With 6 bases clipped from V and 9 bases from J, the junction kept 10 bases outside the gene matches. The V gene's germline CDR1 is MDHEN and CDR2 SYDVKM. The CDR3 covers 13 residues. CDR3 region: CASRESGGVRQYF. CDR3 in DNA: TGTGCCAGCAGAGAATCGGGGGGGGTACGGCAGTACTTC.

This clone has a handful of counts. The V gene is TRBV11-2, the J gene TRBJ1-4; 11 nucleotides line up with TRBD1. Germline V gene lookup returns CDR1 SGHAT and CDR2 FQNNGV. The ends lost 5 bases at V and 8 bases at J; junction bases unmatched: 7. This CDR3 is built from 15 residues. The CDR3 DNA sequence: TGTGCCAGCAGCGCTGGGACAGGGGGTTACGAAAAACTGTTTTTT. This gives the protein CASSAGTGGYEKLFF. Filled out from reference TRBV11-2 and TRBJ1-4, the complete variable domain reads EAGVAQSPRYKIIEKRQSVAFWCNPISGHATLYWYQQILGQGPKLLIQFQNNGVVDDSQLPKDRFSAERLKGVDSTLKIQPAKLEDSAVYLCASSAGTGGYEKLFFGSGTQLSVL.

The chain links TRBV9 to TRBJ2-6, with 7 bases identical to TRBD1. The trim removed 5 bases at V and 0 bases at J, leaving 8 bases unmatched. The CDR3 extends over 17 amino acids. Germline V gene sequence: CDR1 SGDLS, CDR2 YYNGEE. The CDR3 reads CASSEDRPNSGANVLTF. The DNA of the CDR3 is TGTGCCAGCAGTGAGGACAGGCCCAACTCTGGGGCCAACGTCCTGACTTTC.

The chain employs TRBV7-3 and TRBJ2-5; a possible D gene is TRBD2 (5 bases). This CDR3 has 13 amino acids. Germline assignment: CDR1 SGHTA and CDR2 FQGTGA. V lost 1 base, J lost 4 bases, and 7 bases lay in between. Here the CDR3 reads CASSLMSGETQYF. The CDR3, as DNA: TGTGCCAGCAGCTTAATGAGCGGAGAGACCCAGTACTTC.

The chain employs TRBV9 and TRBJ2-7; D not resolved. Per the germline V gene, CDR1 is SGDLS and CDR2 is YYNGEE. This CDR3 comprises 15 residues. Trimming shortened V by 0 bases and J by 3 bases, and 13 bases separated the two germline ends. The CDR3 sequence: CASSVEGSLGYEQYF. The CDR3 DNA follows: TGTGCCAGCAGCGTAGAAGGGTCCCTTGGCTACGAGCAGTACTTC.

The chain links TRBV11-3 to TRBJ2-3; TRBD2 agrees at 14 bases. V trimming: 5 bases; J trimming: 0 bases; junction bases outside the gene matches: 4. The CDR3 has 17 residues. Germline values: CDR1 SGHNT, CDR2 YENEEA. CDR3 sequence: CASSTGLAGVSTDTQYF. The DNA for the CDR3 is TGTGCCAGCAGCACGGGACTAGCGGGGGTCAGCACAGATACGCAGTATTTT.

The chain uses TRBV7-2 and TRBJ2-2; D gene uncertain. Trimming took off 5 bases at V and 0 bases at J, with 10 bases between the two ends. The CDR3 length is 15 residues. The germline gives CDR1 SGHTA, CDR2 FQGNSA. CDR3 nucleotides: TGTGCCAGCAGCCTGAGGACCTCGAACACCGGGGAGCTGTTTTTT. Amino acids: CASSLRTSNTGELFF.

The gene calls are TRBV7-9 and TRBJ2-5; the D gene could be TRBD1 or TRBD2 (6 bases each). CDR1 is SEHNR, CDR2 FQNEAQ, per germline (reference sequence). Trimming removed 4 bases from V and 2 bases from J, with 14 bases in between. The CDR3 length is 15 residues. CDR3 loop: CASSWGAGLQETQYF. The CDR3 DNA is TGTGCCAGCAGCTGGGGGGCGGGACTGCAAGAGACCCAGTACTTC.

The chain combines TRBV21-1 with TRBJ2-1; no check of the table's D call, TRBD1, against the DNA was made. TRBV21-1 is a documented pseudogene. The CDR3 extends over 14 amino acids. The CDR3 nucleotides are TGTGCCAGCAGGCCTCAGGTCTCCTACAATGAGCAGTTCTTC. It translates to CASRPQVSYNEQFF.

This sequence joins TRBV4-1 and TRBJ2-1, with TRBD2 as a possible D gene (5 bases). The V and J ends lost 4 bases and 0 bases respectively, with 10 bases between them. This CDR3 is 15 amino acids long. Germline V gene data show CDR1 as MGHRA and CDR2 as YSYEKL. CDR3 sequence reads: CASSLGVSSYNEQFF. CDR3 nucleotides: TGCGCCAGCAGCCTGGGAGTTAGCTCCTACAATGAGCAGTTCTTC.

This clone was observed a few times. The V gene is TRBV7-2, the J gene TRBJ1-2; no definite D call. The CDR3 loop spans 11 amino acids. Germline CDR1 and CDR2: SGHTA and FQGNSA. V lost 5 bases to trimming and J lost 10 bases, with 11 bases between them. CDR3 protein: CASSLSGPYTF. DNA of the CDR3: TGTGCCAGCAGCCTATCCGGGCCCTACACCTTC.

The sample holds a few counts of this clone. V and J are TRBV5-6 and TRBJ2-7; possible D gene TRBD2, 7 bases. V shed 4 bases and J shed 3 bases, with 17 bases lying between them. Germline V gene lookup returns CDR1 SGHDT and CDR2 YYEEEE. The CDR3 is made up of 15 amino acids. The CDR3 spells CASSPEGGANYEQYF. The CDR3 region has the DNA TGTGCCAGCAGCCCGGAGGGGGGGGCAAACTACGAGCAGTACTTC.

The chain recombines TRBV6-6 with TRBJ2-7; D gene ambiguous. From germline, CDR1 is MNHNY and CDR2 SVGAGI (reference sequence). This CDR3 is 13 amino acids long. V lost 2 bases, J lost 3 bases, and 8 bases lay in between. The CDR3 DNA follows: TGTGCCAGCAGTTACCTGGGAAGCTACGAGCAGTACTTC. It yields the protein CASSYLGSYEQYF.

This sequence joins TRBV19 and TRBJ1-5, with TRBD1 matching 10 bases. The V gene's germline CDR1 is LNHDA and CDR2 SQIVND (reference sequence). The CDR3 spans 16 residues. The V and J ends lost 5 bases and 4 bases, in that order; junction bases with no gene match: 8. CDR3 bases: TGTGCCAGTAGTCTTCATGACAGGGGGCTTAATCAGCCCCAGCATTTT. Translation gives CASSLHDRGLNQPQHF. The full variable domain, with the rest looked up from reference TRBV19 and TRBJ1-5, is DGGITQSPKYLFRKEGQNVTLSCEQNLNHDAMYWYRQDPGQGLRLIYYSQIVNDFQKGDIAEGYSVSREKKESFPLTVTSAQKNPTAFYLCASSLHDRGLNQPQHFGDGTRLSIL.

V gene TRBV6-1 combines with J gene TRBJ1-2; no firm D call. Germline CDR1 MNHNS, CDR2 SASEGT. This CDR3 has 13 residues. Trimming removed 8 bases from V and 4 bases from J, with 14 bases in between. DNA of the CDR3: TGTGCCAGCCTTAGGTCTAGGAGCTATGGCTACACCTTC. It translates to CASLRSRSYGYTF.

This sequence joins TRBV6-1 and TRBJ2-3; D unclear. V lost 2 bases and J lost 0, with 3 bases in between. Germline V gene data show CDR1 as MNHNS and CDR2 as SASEGT. The CDR3 runs to 13 residues. CDR3 bases: TGTGCCAGCAGTGAACGTAGCACAGATACGCAGTATTTT. It translates to CASSERSTDTQYF.

V usage is TRBV30 and J usage is TRBJ2-7, with D tentatively TRBD2 (5 bases). CDR3 length: 11 residues. Germline V gene sequence: CDR1 GTSNPN, CDR2 SVGIG (reference sequence). The V and J ends lost 2 bases and 7 bases respectively, with 9 bases between them. CDR3 in amino acids: CAWSSGGEQYF. Written as DNA, the CDR3 is TGTGCCTGGAGTTCCGGAGGTGAGCAGTACTTC.

The chain has TRBV15 and TRBJ2-3; no clear D gene. V lost 1 base, J lost 6 bases, and 14 bases lay in between. From germline, CDR1 is LNHNV and CDR2 YYDKDF (reference sequence). The CDR3 runs 15 residues. CDR3 sequence reads: CATSRATWHSDTQYF. The CDR3 DNA is TGTGCCACCAGCAGAGCTACCTGGCACTCGGATACGCAGTATTTT.

The chain employs TRBV5-4 and TRBJ2-1; D remains ambiguous. Germline V gives CDR1 SGHNT, CDR2 YYREEE (reference sequence). This CDR3 has 11 amino acids. Deletions cut 2 bases from V and 9 bases from J, with 6 bases between. The CDR3 DNA follows: TGTGCCAGCAGCTTAGTATCTGAGCAGTTCTTC. This codes for CASSLVSEQFF.

V gene TRBV29-1 combines with J gene TRBJ2-1, with 7 bases lining up with TRBD2. In germline, CDR1 is SQVTM, CDR2 ANQGSEA. CDR3 size: 10 residues. The V segment lost 6 bases and the J segment 9 bases; nucleotides outside the gene matches: 2. CDR3 nucleotide sequence: TGCAGCGTATTAGCGGGTGAGCAGTTCTTC. It yields the protein CSVLAGEQFF.

This clone has just one count. CDR3 sequence (DNA): TGTGCCAGCAGTCCCCGGTTCTATGGCTACACCTTC. Translated: CASSPRFYGYTF. The gene calls are TRBV27 and TRBJ1-2, with unresolved D. Trimming pared 5 bases from V and 4 bases from J, leaving 8 bases between. The length of the CDR3 is 12 residues. Germline V gene data show CDR1 as MNHEY and CDR2 as SMNVEV (reference sequence).

The genes are TRBV9 and TRBJ1-2, with 9 positions matching TRBD1. This CDR3 region has 14 residues. Germline V gene sequence: CDR1 SGDLS, CDR2 YYNGEE. Unmatched junction bases numbered 6, after V lost 3 bases and J lost 6 bases. The CDR3 sequence: CASSETGTGNGYTF. The DNA for the CDR3 is TGTGCCAGCAGCGAGACCGGGACAGGGAATGGCTACACCTTC. The variable domain in full, completed from reference TRBV9 and TRBJ1-2, reads DSGVTQTPKHLITATGQRVTLRCSPRSGDLSVYWYQQSLDQGLQFLIQYYNGEERAKGNILERFSAQQFPDLHSELNLSSLELGDSALYFCASSETGTGNGYTFGSGTRLTVV.